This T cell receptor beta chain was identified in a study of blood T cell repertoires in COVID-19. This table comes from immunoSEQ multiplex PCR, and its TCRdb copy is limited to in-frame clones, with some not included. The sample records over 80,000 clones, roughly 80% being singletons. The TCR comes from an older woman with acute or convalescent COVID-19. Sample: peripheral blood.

The CDR3 protein is CASSSRGLAGGYEQYF. CDR3 nucleotides: TGTGCCAGCAGTTCGCGGGGACTAGCGGGAGGATACGAGCAGTACTTC. The chain combines TRBV2 with TRBJ2-7; 15 bases agree with TRBD2. The CDR3 consists of 16 residues. V trimming: 5 bases; J trimming: 4 bases; junction bases outside the gene matches: 6. Germline CDR1 is SNHLY and CDR2 is FYNNEI.